This T cell receptor (beta chain) appears in the sequencing data of a study of cytomegalovirus exposure and HLA in healthy donors. Study observations and caveats: In a later analysis, HLA-associated beta chains showed higher expansion and lower generation probabilities than comparable chains. Cytomegalovirus-associated status was assigned to some 180 TCR beta chains.

The donors were healthy bone marrow donors. PCR used 60 Vbeta primers and 13 Jbeta primers. Sequencing was performed with immunoSEQ multiplex PCR; in TCRdb, only in-frame clones are kept and a portion is missing. The data show around 140,000 clones, 78% seen once. The CDR3 consists of 14 residues. V lost 6 bases to trimming and J lost 2 bases; unmatched junction nucleotides: 5. Germline V gene lookup returns CDR1 SNHLY and CDR2 FYNNEI. Notes on this clone: The antigen remains undetermined.

The chain is built from TRBV2 and TRBJ2-7, with 9 bases fitting TRBD2. Sequenced: PBMCs. This TCR derives from a woman younger than 35 in good health and CMV-seropositive. CDR3 nucleotide sequence: TGTGCCAGCAGGGTTCGGACTAGCGCCTACGAGCAGTACTTC. Its translation is CASRVRTSAYEQYF.